This T cell receptor (beta chain) was captured by sequencing in a study of blood T cell repertoires in COVID-19. In the study overall: The United States, Italy and Spain were the sources of the acute and convalescent COVID-19 samples. PBMCs, B-cell-depleted T cells, or T cells provided the cDNA or gDNA that made up the material.

The authors' processing: It was from reference gene primer amplification that nucleated cell counts were estimated. Measured with immunoSEQ multiplex PCR; TCRdb has only the in-frame clones, and not every one. For V, J and clone size, that table is used; D and trimming come from the DNA. The data show 84,000 or so clones, with over 80% seen just once and roughly 6.6% held by the top ten. V lost 3 bases, J lost 0 bases, and 11 bases stayed unmatched. Germline V gene lookup returns CDR1 KGHSH and CDR2 LQKENI. CDR3 length: 19 amino acids. This clonotype originated in a woman aged 55-69 years with active COVID-19. This chain connects TRBV18 to TRBJ1-6; 7 bases map to TRBD1. What was sequenced was peripheral blood. The CDR3 region is CASSPRDSRQSSYNSPLHF. The CDR3 DNA is TGTGCCAGCTCACCCCGGGACAGCCGCCAAAGCTCCTATAATTCACCCCTCCACTTT.